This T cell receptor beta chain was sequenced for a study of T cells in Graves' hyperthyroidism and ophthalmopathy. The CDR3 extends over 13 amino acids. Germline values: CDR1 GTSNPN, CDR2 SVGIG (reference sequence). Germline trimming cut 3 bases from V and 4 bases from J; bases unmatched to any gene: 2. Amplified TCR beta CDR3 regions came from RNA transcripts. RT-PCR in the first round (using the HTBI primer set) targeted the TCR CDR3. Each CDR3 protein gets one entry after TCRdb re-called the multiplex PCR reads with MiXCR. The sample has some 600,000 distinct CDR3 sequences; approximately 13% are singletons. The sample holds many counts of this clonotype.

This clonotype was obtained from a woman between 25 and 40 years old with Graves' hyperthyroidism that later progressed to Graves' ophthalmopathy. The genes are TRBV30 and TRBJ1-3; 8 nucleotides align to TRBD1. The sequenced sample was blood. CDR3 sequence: CAWRRTGGNTIYF. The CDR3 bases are TGTGCCTGGAGACGGACAGGGGGAAACACCATATATTTT. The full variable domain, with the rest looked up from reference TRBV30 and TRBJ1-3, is SQTIHQWPATLVQPVGSPLSLECTVEGTSNPNLYWYRQAAGRGLQLLFYSVGIGQISSEVPQNLSASRPQDRQFILSSKKLLLSDSGFYLCAWRRTGGNTIYFGEGSWLTVV.